These T cell receptor beta chains were read from a single sample in a study of T cells in localized non-small cell lung cancer. This table comes from immunoSEQ multiplex PCR, and its TCRdb copy is limited to in-frame clones, with some not included. In the table there are roughly 39,000 clones, 91% of which are singletons. The source material was PBMCs, sampled before any cancer treatment. The source is a woman between 35 and 75 years old with stage II lung adenocarcinoma. The CDR3 runs from the conserved cysteine through the conserved F or W. Each record gives: CDR3 protein, J gene, V gene.

cdr3_aa: CASSPGQGAFYGYTF
j_call: TRBJ1-2
v_call: TRBV19

cdr3_aa: CASSPSQNNNYGYTF
j_call: TRBJ1-2
v_call: TRBV18

cdr3_aa: CATLSGRDTGELFF
j_call: TRBJ2-2
v_call: TRBV6-5

cdr3_aa: CASSLGLQQIGDLLQISTYEQYF
j_call: TRBJ2-7
v_call: TRBV5-1

cdr3_aa: CASNELQGSGELFF
j_call: TRBJ2-2
v_call: TRBV6-5

cdr3_aa: CASLDRGQLDGYTF
j_call: TRBJ1-2
v_call: TRBV25-1

cdr3_aa: CASSSRAGGYTF
j_call: TRBJ1-2
v_call: TRBV28

cdr3_aa: CASSGRTGVEGYTF
j_call: TRBJ1-2
v_call: TRBV5-4

cdr3_aa: CASSLIEGVSYF
j_call: TRBJ2-3
v_call: TRBV5-6

cdr3_aa: CASLKGELVITTKEGDNEQFF
j_call: TRBJ2-1
v_call: TRBV28

cdr3_aa: CASSYSGEGRPYEQYF
j_call: TRBJ2-7
v_call: TRBV6-5

cdr3_aa: CASSRLEYEQFF
j_call: TRBJ2-1
v_call: TRBV28

cdr3_aa: CASSYPDTNIQYF
j_call: TRBJ2-4
v_call: TRBV6-6

cdr3_aa: CASSSSTGYWSIGETQYF
j_call: TRBJ2-5
v_call: TRBV7-2